Below are 26 T cell receptor beta chains sequenced from a single sample in a study of shared clonotypes between healthy human individuals. The method was immunoSEQ multiplex PCR; TCRdb's version includes in-frame clones alone and lacks a portion of them. This table holds roughly 450,000 clones, 60% to 85% found once. Sequencing input: PBMCs. The receptors originated from a woman in her 40s in good health. Some clones in this sample may be carry-over from other donors' samples.

The gene calls are TRBV18 and TRBJ1-2; tentatively, D is TRBD1 (5 bases). Germline V gene data show CDR1 as KGHSH and CDR2 as LQKENI. The CDR3 spans 18 residues. The germline V and J ends were trimmed by 2 bases and 4 bases, with 23 bases remaining between them. CDR3 coding DNA: TGTGCCAGCTCACCAAATACAGGAGGCACTTCCGGCCTCTATGGCTACACCTTC. Translating it yields CASSPNTGGTSGLYGYTF.

CDR3 loop: CASSQERLAGYNEQFF. DNA for the CDR3: TGCGCCAGCAGCCAAGAGCGGCTAGCGGGATATAATGAGCAGTTCTTC. The V gene is TRBV4-1, the J gene TRBJ2-1; 9 nucleotides match TRBD2. The CDR3 sequence is 16 residues long. The germline gives CDR1 MGHRA, CDR2 YSYEKL. The ends lost 0 bases at V and 7 bases at J; junction bases unmatched: 7.

The CDR3: CASRRALAGQETQYF. CDR3 DNA: TGTGCCAGCAGGAGGGCCCTTGCGGGGCAAGAGACCCAGTACTTC. The chain joins TRBV27 to TRBJ2-5, with D tentatively TRBD2 (6 bases). CDR3 length: 15 residues. The germline V and J ends were trimmed by 6 bases and 2 bases, with 16 bases remaining between them. CDR1 and CDR2 (germline): MNHEY, SMNVEV (reference sequence).

V is TRBV30 and J is TRBJ1-4; no reliable D call. V gave up 4 bases and J gave up 8 bases, with 14 bases separating them. The CDR3 has 13 amino acids. Germline V CDR1 and CDR2: GTSNPN, SVGIG (reference sequence). The CDR3 reads CAWKYPPEEKLFF. CDR3 coding DNA: TGTGCCTGGAAATACCCCCCGGAGGAAAAACTGTTTTTT.

The gene calls are TRBV7-8 and TRBJ2-7; no firm D call. Germline loops: CDR1 SGHVS, CDR2 FQNEAQ. V was pared by 4 bases and J by 3 bases, with 16 bases between. The CDR3 contains 15 residues. The CDR3 here is CASSSAARRHYEQYF. DNA of the CDR3: TGTGCCAGCAGCTCGGCTGCAAGACGACACTACGAGCAGTACTTC.

Note on this clone: It may be a read error: a sequence one base away is much more abundant. The sample has other DNA sequences that encode this CDR3 too. The chain combines TRBV5-1 with TRBJ2-5; D gene ambiguous. The V end was cut by 2 bases, the J end by 4 bases, with 3 bases between. The CDR3 sequence is 11 residues long. Per germline, CDR1 SGHRS and CDR2 YFSETQ. The CDR3 DNA is TGCGCCAGCAGCTTAACAGAGACCCAGTACTTC. This codes for CASSLTETQYF.

This clone was recorded at least ten times. V usage is TRBV7-2 and J usage is TRBJ1-2, with D hard to call. Germline V gene data show CDR1 as SGHTA and CDR2 as FQGNSA. V was shortened by 5 bases and J by 3 bases, with 13 bases between the two germline ends. The CDR3 length is 14 residues. CDR3 sequence reads: CASSRRGRDYGYTF. Here the CDR3 DNA reads TGTGCCAGCAGCCGGAGAGGACGGGACTATGGCTACACCTTC.

The gene calls are TRBV4-3 and TRBJ2-7, with D perhaps matching TRBD2 (5 bases). V was pared by 4 bases and J by 4 bases, with 17 bases between. The CDR3 sequence is 15 residues long. Germline V gives CDR1 LGHNA, CDR2 YSLEER. For the CDR3, the DNA is TGCGCCAGCAGCCGGGAGTATTCCCAAACTTACGAGCAGTACTTC. Its translation: CASSREYSQTYEQYF.

The chain is built from TRBV6-5 and TRBJ2-5; the D call may be TRBD1 or TRBD2 (5 bases each). CDR1 and CDR2 (germline): MNHEY, SVGAGI. CDR3 size: 15 residues. V lost 9 bases and J lost 1, with 18 bases in between. CDR3 loop: CASNTGGRSQETQYF. In nucleotides, the CDR3 is TGTGCCAGTAACACTGGGGGAAGGTCCCAAGAGACCCAGTACTTC.

V is TRBV7-2 and J is TRBJ2-7, with D perhaps being TRBD1 or TRBD2 (5 bases each). Trimming removed 1 base from V and 7 bases from J, with 17 bases in between. The CDR3 has 15 residues. The germline CDR1 and CDR2 sequences are SGHTA and FQGNSA. The CDR3 is CASSLVQARWGEQYF. CDR3 DNA: TGTGCCAGCAGCTTAGTTCAGGCTCGGTGGGGGGAGCAGTACTTC.

V and J are TRBV27 and TRBJ2-4, with D possibly being TRBD1 (6 bases). Trimming pared 4 bases from V and 9 bases from J, leaving 13 bases between. CDR3 length: 13 residues. Per germline, CDR1 MNHEY and CDR2 SMNVEV (reference sequence). This chain's CDR3 is CASSSRAGAIQYF. The DNA of the CDR3 is TGTGCCAGCAGTTCCCGGGCAGGGGCCATTCAGTACTTC.

This clone was detected only a few times. The rearrangement joins TRBV10-3 to TRBJ2-5; the D call may be TRBD1 or TRBD2 (5 bases each). The CDR3 length is 15 residues. Germline lookup yields CDR1 ENHRY and CDR2 SYGVKD. Trimming removed 6 bases at V and 5 bases at J, with 19 bases between. CDR3 in amino acids: CAISPGLGTLETQYF. CDR3 in DNA: TGTGCCATCAGCCCGGGGCTAGGAACGTTGGAGACCCAGTACTTC.

This chain connects TRBV30 to TRBJ2-2, with 7 bases that match TRBD1. The CDR3 is 13 amino acids. Per germline, CDR1 GTSNPN and CDR2 SVGIG (reference sequence). The V and J ends lost 4 bases and 2 bases, in that order; junction bases with no gene match: 1. The CDR3 region is CAWNRGNTGELFF. CDR3 bases: TGTGCCTGGAACAGGGGTAACACCGGGGAGCTGTTTTTT. Combining the CDR3 with reference TRBV30 and TRBJ2-2 gives the whole variable domain SQTIHQWPATLVQPVGSPLSLECTVEGTSNPNLYWYRQAAGRGLQLLFYSVGIGQISSEVPQNLSASRPQDRQFILSSKKLLLSDSGFYLCAWNRGNTGELFFGEGSRLTVL.

This clone has a single count. The J gene is TRBJ2-3, the V gene TRBV19, with D perhaps matching TRBD1 or TRBD2 (5 bases each). Trimming stripped 8 bases from V and 3 bases from J, with 12 bases between. There are 13 residues in the CDR3. CDR1 and CDR2 from the germline V gene are LNHDA and SQIVND (reference sequence). This CDR3 reads CASGTAGTDTQYF. The CDR3 DNA sequence: TGTGCCAGTGGGACCGCGGGTACAGATACGCAGTATTTT.

This clone was counted only a few times. This rearrangement joins TRBV5-1 to TRBJ2-1; a weak D match, TRBD2 (6 bases). Germline CDR1 and CDR2: SGHRS and YFSETQ. V was cut by 4 bases and J by 12 bases, with 23 bases left in between. This CDR3 contains 15 residues. The chain's CDR3 is CASSIGSSGPSGQFF. The CDR3 nucleotides read TGCGCCAGCAGCATCGGCAGTAGCGGCCCTTCGGGGCAGTTCTTC.

In this sample, this clone turned up once. The chain is built from TRBV19 and TRBJ1-4; D possibly corresponds to TRBD1 (6 bases). The CDR3 extends over 16 amino acids. V was pared by 4 bases and J by 8 bases, with 20 bases between. CDR1 and CDR2 (germline): LNHDA, SQIVND (reference sequence). The CDR3 DNA follows: TGTGCCAGTAGTACACCTCTTGGTCGCCAGGGGGAAAAACTGTTTTTT. Protein sequence: CASSTPLGRQGEKLFF.

This clone occurred once. The chain carries TRBV11-2 and TRBJ2-7; TRBD1 aligns across 8 bases. The CDR3 loop spans 14 amino acids. The ends lost 1 base at V and 4 bases at J; junction bases unmatched: 3. Germline CDR1 reads SGHAT; CDR2 reads FQNNGV. CDR3 amino acids: CASSLAGTGYEQYF. In nucleotides, the CDR3 is TGTGCCAGCAGCTTAGCCGGGACAGGTTACGAGCAGTACTTC.

This sequence joins TRBV7-2 and TRBJ2-3, with D uncertain. Per the germline V gene, CDR1 is SGHTA and CDR2 is FQGNSA. This CDR3 region has 14 residues. V was clipped by 2 bases and J by 2 bases, with 8 bases between them. CDR3 nucleotides: TGTGCCAGCAGCTTATCGGCCTTCACAGATACGCAGTATTTT. Translated, it gives CASSLSAFTDTQYF.

The chain's CDR3 is CASSFLTSGRGETQYF. The CDR3 bases are TGCGCCAGCAGCTTCCTAACTAGCGGGAGAGGGGAGACCCAGTACTTC. J is TRBJ2-5 and V is TRBV5-1, with TRBD2 matching over 11 bases. CDR3 size: 16 residues. Trimming at V came to 2 bases and at J to 5 bases, leaving 8 bases not matched to a gene. Looked up from germline, CDR1 is SGHRS and CDR2 is YFSETQ. Full variable domain (remainder filled in from reference TRBV5-1 and TRBJ2-5): KAGVTQTPRYLIKTRGQQVTLSCSPISGHRSVSWYQQTPGQGLQFLFEYFSETQRNKGNFPGRFSGRQFSNSRSEMNVSTLELGDSALYLCASSFLTSGRGETQYFGPGTRLLVL.

The chain combines TRBV11-3 with TRBJ1-2; D unclear. The germline CDR1 and CDR2 sequences are SGHNT and YENEEA. Trimming took off 5 bases at V and 3 bases at J, with 13 bases between the two ends. CDR3 size: 14 residues. The CDR3 DNA is TGTGCCAGCAGCCGGAGAGGACGGGACTATGGCTACACCTTC. Its protein is CASSRRGRDYGYTF.

The chain employs TRBV5-1 and TRBJ2-7; 7 nucleotides agree with TRBD2. The CDR3 covers 15 residues. J gave up 1 base and V 4 bases, and 8 bases lay outside the gene matches. Germline CDR1 and CDR2: SGHRS and YFSETQ. CDR3 DNA sequence: TGCGCCAGCAGCCCCGGACTAGGCCGGTCCTACGAGCAGTACTTC. It is translated as CASSPGLGRSYEQYF.

The rearrangement joins TRBV7-2 to TRBJ2-2; D gene uncertain. Germline V gene data show CDR1 as SGHTA and CDR2 as FQGNSA. The length of the CDR3 is 16 residues. The V gene lost 2 bases and the J gene lost 0 bases, with 10 bases spanning the gap. CDR3 coding DNA: TGTGCCAGCAGCTTATTCTCGAGATCGAACACCGGGGAGCTGTTTTTT. It codes for CASSLFSRSNTGELFF.

This clone was found once. Other DNA variants within this sample encode the same CDR3. This chain links TRBV5-1 with TRBJ2-5; D is possibly TRBD1 (6 bases). In germline, CDR1 is SGHRS, CDR2 YFSETQ. V shed 4 bases and J shed 5 bases, with 9 bases lying between them. The CDR3 is 12 amino acids. The CDR3 DNA is TGCGCCAGCAGCCCGCAGGGGGAGACCCAGTACTTC. Protein sequence: CASSPQGETQYF.

J is TRBJ2-7 and V is TRBV5-1; 9 nucleotides align to TRBD1. The CDR3 has 16 residues. Trimming removed 2 bases from V and 3 bases from J; junction bases left unmatched: 9. Germline V CDR1 and CDR2: SGHRS, YFSETQ. In DNA form, the CDR3 reads TGCGCCAGCAGCTTTACCGGGACAGGGACGGTCTACGAGCAGTACTTC. It codes for CASSFTGTGTVYEQYF.

This clone has just a few counts. The gene calls are TRBV7-9 and TRBJ2-7, with 10 bases fitting TRBD2. The CDR3 has 15 residues. Germline CDR1 SEHNR, CDR2 FQNEAQ (reference sequence). Trimming at V came to 5 bases and at J to 5 bases, leaving 9 bases not matched to a gene. The CDR3 sequence: CASSPQGSGGNEQYF. In nucleotides, the CDR3 is TGTGCCAGCAGCCCGCAGGGTAGCGGGGGGAACGAGCAGTACTTC.

The rearrangement links TRBV7-8 to TRBJ2-2; the match to TRBD2 covers 11 bases. After removal of 8 bases from V and 5 bases from J, the junction contained 4 bases not matched to a gene. Germline CDR1 reads SGHVS; CDR2 reads FQNEAQ. CDR3 size: 14 residues. CDR3 bases: TGTGCCAGCTCTCTAGCGGGAGGTACCGGGGAGCTGTTTTTT. Its translation: CASSLAGGTGELFF.